The rows below give T cell receptor beta chains drawn from one sample of a study of T cell repertoires in cytomegalovirus infection. MiXCR, run by TCRdb on the reads, gives a single entry per CDR3 protein. The sample has around 130,000 distinct CDR3 sequences, roughly a quarter seen once. The antigens for these receptors are not known. What was sequenced was PBMCs, sequenced either directly or after in vitro stimulation (not recorded which). The receptors derive from a human donor in good health (CMV status not recorded). Some clones in this sample may be carry-over from other donors' samples. CDR3s include the opening cysteine and the closing phenylalanine or tryptophan. The D gene is left open where the match is weak. Only part of the rows carry a size: once, few, many, or a class if the clone is expanded.

abundance,v_gene,j_gene,d_gene,CDR3aa,CDR3nt
few,TRBV7-3,TRBJ2-1,TRBD1,CASSSGTGGHNEQFF,TGTGCCAGCAGCTCCGGGACAGGGGGCCACAATGAGCAGTTCTTC
NA,TRBV5-1,TRBJ1-5,NA,CASSFDQPQHF,TGCGCCAGCAGCTTTGATCAGCCCCAGCATTTT
NA,TRBV29-1,TRBJ2-7,TRBD1,CSGGTGLSYEQYF,TGCAGCGGGGGGACAGGCCTCTCCTACGAGCAGTACTTC
NA,TRBV5-1,TRBJ2-5,TRBD2,CASSPGLAGERETQYF,TGCGCCAGCAGCCCGGGACTAGCGGGAGAGAGGGAGACCCAGTACTTC
NA,TRBV7-9,TRBJ1-1,NA,CASSLRTDSEAFF,TGTGCCAGCAGCTTAAGGACAGATTCTGAAGCTTTCTTT
many,TRBV7-2,TRBJ2-5,NA,CASSPSWGYQETQYF,TGTGCCAGCAGTCCCTCTTGGGGTTACCAAGAGACCCAGTACTTC
few,TRBV4-3,TRBJ2-1,TRBD2,CASSQERAGGQFRKNEQFF,TGCGCCAGCAGCCAAGAAAGAGCGGGAGGGCAGTTCAGGAAGAATGAGCAGTTCTTC
few,TRBV6-5,TRBJ2-1,NA,CASSYEAEGSYNEQFF,TGTGCCAGCAGTTACGAGGCGGAAGGCTCCTACAATGAGCAGTTCTTC
NA,TRBV10-3,TRBJ2-1,NA,CAISERLGSSYNEQFF,TGTGCCATCAGTGAAAGACTGGGAAGCTCCTACAATGAGCAGTTCTTC
NA,TRBV5-6,TRBJ2-3,NA,CASSETDRYTDTQYF,TGTGCCAGCAGCGAAACGGACAGATACACAGATACGCAGTATTTT
NA,TRBV7-2,TRBJ2-1,TRBD2,CASSLAQIAGSNEQFF,TGTGCCAGCAGCTTAGCGCAGATAGCGGGAAGCAATGAGCAGTTCTTC
NA,TRBV19,TRBJ1-4,NA,CATRDGTVNEKLFF,TGTGCCACCCGAGACGGGACGGTCAATGAAAAACTGTTTTTT
many,TRBV6-1,TRBJ2-7,TRBD2,CASEKAGIPDEQYF,TGTGCCAGCGAGAAAGCGGGAATTCCGGACGAGCAGTACTTC
many,TRBV4-3,TRBJ2-1,TRBD1,CASSRGQSYNEQFF,TGCGCCAGCAGCCGGGGACAGTCCTACAATGAGCAGTTCTTC
NA,TRBV7-2,TRBJ1-5,NA,CASSGYNQPQHF,TGTGCCAGCAGCGGGTACAATCAGCCCCAGCATTTT
NA,TRBV7-2,TRBJ2-4,NA,CASSFGLIGGNIQYF,TGTGCCAGCAGCTTCGGACTCATCGGTGGAAACATTCAGTACTTC
many,TRBV7-2,TRBJ2-5,NA,CASSQGQETQYF,TGTGCCAGCAGCCAAGGTCAAGAGACCCAGTACTTC
NA,TRBV7-2,TRBJ2-1,NA,CASSLDAPRSFSDEQFF,TGTGCCAGCAGCTTAGATGCCCCCCGATCTTTTAGCGATGAGCAGTTCTTC
many,TRBV7-2,TRBJ2-1,NA,CASSLGGRLINEQFF,TGTGCCAGCAGCTTAGGGGGAAGACTGATCAATGAGCAGTTCTTC
few,TRBV20-1,TRBJ2-1,NA,CSAGGHSYNEQFF,TGCAGTGCGGGGGGGCACTCCTACAATGAGCAGTTCTTC
NA,TRBV4-3,TRBJ1-1,NA,CASSQPGKNTEAFF,TGCGCCAGCAGCCAACCGGGTAAGAACACTGAAGCTTTCTTT
NA,TRBV20-1,TRBJ2-2,NA,CSARQYNTGELFF,TGCAGTGCTAGACAGTACAACACCGGGGAGCTGTTTTTT
NA,TRBV5-4,TRBJ2-1,TRBD2,CASSLGGLAGGPSYNEQFF,TGTGCCAGCAGCTTGGGGGGACTAGCGGGAGGGCCCTCCTACAATGAGCAGTTCTTC
many,TRBV12-3/TRBV12-4,TRBJ1-5,NA,CASSFSDWYSNQPQHF,TGTGCCAGCAGTTTTTCGGACTGGTATAGCAATCAGCCCCAGCATTTT
many,TRBV20-1,TRBJ2-3,NA,CSARDARSTDTQYF,TGCAGTGCTAGAGATGCTAGGAGCACAGATACGCAGTATTTT
many,TRBV7-8,TRBJ1-2,NA,CASTRQAFNYGYTF,TGTGCCAGCACCCGACAGGCCTTTAACTATGGCTACACCTTC
NA,TRBV6-6,TRBJ2-1,TRBD2,CASSLGLAGLEQFF,TGTGCCAGCAGTTTGGGACTAGCGGGACTTGAGCAGTTCTTC
many,TRBV6-2/TRBV6-3,TRBJ2-7,TRBD1,CASRAGTGGSYEQYF,TGTGCCAGCAGGGCCGGGACAGGGGGCTCCTACGAGCAGTACTTC
many,TRBV7-2,TRBJ1-2,NA,CASTPKGWGYGYTF,TGTGCCAGCACCCCTAAAGGCTGGGGCTATGGCTACACCTTC
NA,TRBV3-1,TRBJ1-1,NA,CASSQGLGRGTLKTFF,TGTGCCAGCAGCCAGGGATTGGGGCGAGGAACACTGAAAACTTTCTTT
many,TRBV7-2,TRBJ2-3,NA,CASSITSPDTQYF,TGTGCCAGCAGCATAACTAGTCCAGATACGCAGTATTTT
NA,TRBV20-1,TRBJ1-1,NA,CSARTTNTEALF,TGCAGTGCTAGAACTACGAACACTGAAGCTTTGTTT
NA,TRBV11-3,TRBJ2-1,NA,CASSLGLVNEQFF,TGTGCCAGCAGCTTAGGGCTAGTGAATGAGCAGTTCTTC
NA,TRBV30,TRBJ1-5,NA,CAWSKGAGGQPQHF,TGTGCCTGGAGTAAAGGCGCGGGGGGTCAGCCCCAGCATTTT
few,TRBV7-6,TRBJ2-5,NA,CASSLLVGPSETQYF,TGTGCCAGCAGCTTATTGGTAGGGCCCTCCGAGACCCAGTACTTC
NA,TRBV28,TRBJ1-1,NA,CASSPPVMGPEAFF,TGTGCCAGCAGTCCGCCGGTCATGGGTCCTGAAGCTTTCTTT